Listed below are T cell receptor beta chains from one sample, sequenced in a study of response to subunit inactivated influenza vaccine. TCRdb reprocessed the RT-PCR reads via MiXCR and lists one record per CDR3 protein. The data show 530,000 or so distinct CDR3 sequences, with less than 30% seen just once and around 2% held by the top ten. The specimen was CD4+ T cells sorted from PBMCs, collected about 5 days after vaccination. The receptors derive from a man over 45 who received an inactivated influenza vaccine. The CDR3 runs from the conserved cysteine through the conserved F or W. A D gene is named only where the DNA matches it firmly. A row's size may be missing; if present it is once, few, many or a size class.

D,J,size,V,length,CDR3,DNA
NA,TRBJ2-2,many,TRBV12-3/TRBV12-4,17,CASSSLRGAALTGELFF,TGTGCCAGCAGTTCCTTGAGAGGGGCAGCACTCACCGGGGAGCTGTTTTTT
NA,TRBJ2-1,NA,TRBV20-1,14,CSATLESSYNEQFF,TGCAGTGCCACTCTAGAGAGCTCCTACAATGAGCAGTTCTTC
NA,TRBJ2-4,NA,TRBV6-5,15,CASSSGHLAKNIQYF,TGTGCCAGCAGTTCGGGACATTTAGCCAAAAACATTCAGTACTTC
NA,TRBJ1-1,NA,TRBV7-9,15,CASSLEAIMNTEAFF,TGTGCCAGCAGCTTAGAAGCCATCATGAACACTGAAGCTTTCTTT
NA,TRBJ2-2,NA,TRBV5-5,13,CASSSPGGRELFF,TGTGCCAGCAGCTCCCCCGGCGGTAGGGAGCTGTTTTTT
NA,TRBJ2-7,NA,TRBV12-3/TRBV12-4,14,CASSTGTLSYEQYF,TGTGCCAGCAGCACCGGGACACTTTCCTACGAGCAGTACTTC
NA,TRBJ2-4,NA,TRBV3-1,15,CASSQRLTTKNIQYF,TGTGCCAGCAGCCAACGGCTAACCACCAAAAACATTCAGTACTTC
NA,TRBJ2-7,many,TRBV7-8,13,CASSSRTSYEQYF,TGTGCCAGCAGCAGCCGGACATCCTACGAGCAGTACTTC
NA,TRBJ2-5,NA,TRBV10-3,16,CAISEARLAVEETQYF,TGTGCCATCAGTGAGGCCCGGTTAGCGGTAGAAGAGACCCAGTACTTC
TRBD2,TRBJ2-5,few,TRBV20-1,18,CSARDRLGASGRYETQYF,TGCAGTGCTAGAGATCGGTTAGGGGCTAGCGGGAGGTATGAGACCCAGTACTTC